Its frequency marks the clone carrying this TCR beta chain as medium-sized. The antigen is undetermined. These data come from a study of CXCR3-negative and CXCR3-positive naive CD8 T cells. Through 5' RACE with UMI labels, the TRB cDNA libraries were prepared. TCRdb reprocessed the 5' RACE reads; each CDR3 protein has one entry and no DNA is given. The specimen's table records some 5,000 distinct CDR3 sequences. Overall study results and limits: Hydrophobicity of TRB CDR3s was greater in CXCR3-positive naive cells than in CXCR3-negative naive cells.

From germline, CDR1 is LGHDT and CDR2 YNNKEL (reference sequence). The CDR3 sequence is 17 residues long. The specimen sequenced was naive CXCR3+ CD8+ T cells from blood. Subset here: CD45RO-CCR7+CD27+CD95- naive CD8+ T cells expressing CXCR3 (TNR3+). V usage is TRBV3-1 and J usage is TRBJ2-5; no DNA is available, so the TRBD2 call from TCRdb remains unchecked. This clonotype originated in a human donor in good health. Some clones in this sample may be carry-over from other donors' samples. The CDR3 sequence: CASSQGPRAGLQETQYF.